Below are 20 T cell receptor beta chains sequenced from a single sample in a study of shared clonotypes between healthy human individuals. TCRdb keeps only in-frame clones here, not all; method: immunoSEQ multiplex PCR. The table lists some 2 million clones, roughly 94% of them singletons, with around 0.13% in the top ten. The source material was naive CD4+ T cells sorted from blood. Subset meaning: CD45RA+ positively selected. These receptors were obtained from a man aged 18 to 35 in good health.

This clone is a singleton in its sample. The chain employs TRBV7-2 and TRBJ2-7; possibly TRBD2 for D (5 bases). Trimming left V 5 bases short and J 8 bases short, with 10 bases between. This CDR3 is 11 amino acids long. CDR1 is SGHTA, CDR2 FQGNSA, per germline. The CDR3 sequence is CASSQLGQQYF. The CDR3 region has the DNA TGTGCCAGCAGCCAACTAGGACAGCAGTACTTC.

The V and J genes are TRBV5-4 and TRBJ2-5; possibly TRBD1 or TRBD2 for D (5 bases each). CDR1 and CDR2 (germline): SGHNT, YYREEE (reference sequence). The CDR3 extends over 15 amino acids. The V and J ends lost 4 bases and 2 bases respectively, with 15 bases between them. CDR3 in DNA: TGTGCCAGCAGCGGGACGAACTGGTATCAAGAGACCCAGTACTTC. This encodes CASSGTNWYQETQYF.

The chain combines TRBV5-1 with TRBJ2-1, with 9 bases aligning to TRBD2. Trimming took 4 bases from V and 5 from J; bases not matched to a gene: 4. Germline V gene data show CDR1 as SGHRS and CDR2 as YFSETQ. CDR3 size: 14 residues. The CDR3: CASSPSGTNNEQFF. The CDR3 DNA follows: TGCGCCAGCAGCCCTAGCGGGACGAACAATGAGCAGTTCTTC.

V gene TRBV10-3 combines with J gene TRBJ1-1; 8 positions agree with TRBD1. Germline loops: CDR1 ENHRY, CDR2 SYGVKD. The CDR3 loop spans 12 amino acids. The ends lost 11 bases at V and 1 base at J; junction bases unmatched: 3. The CDR3 bases are TGTGCCGCCGGGACAGGGAACACTGAAGCTTTCTTT. Translated: CAAGTGNTEAFF.

The chain recombines TRBV10-1 with TRBJ2-1; 7 nucleotides agree with TRBD2. The trim removed 3 bases at V and 5 bases at J, leaving 7 bases unmatched. The V gene's germline CDR1 is WNHNN and CDR2 SYGVQD (reference sequence). The CDR3 runs 15 residues. As DNA, the CDR3 is TGCGCCAGCAGTGAAGATGTAGCGGGCGACAATGAGCAGTTCTTC. It is translated as CASSEDVAGDNEQFF.

In its sample, this clone was seen once. The V gene is TRBV9, the J gene TRBJ1-5; 8 bases line up with TRBD1. Unmatched junction bases numbered 8, after V lost 7 bases and J lost 2 bases. The length of the CDR3 is 15 residues. Germline CDR1 SGDLS, CDR2 YYNGEE. Written as DNA, the CDR3 is TGTGCCAGCTCGGGCAGGGGGCTTCGCAATCAGCCCCAGCATTTT. It specifies CASSGRGLRNQPQHF.

The chain uses TRBV5-4 and TRBJ2-2; 13 bases map to TRBD2. V lost 4 bases to trimming and J lost 1 base; unmatched junction nucleotides: 7. This CDR3 is 18 amino acids long. Germline CDR1 is SGHNT and CDR2 is YYREEE (reference sequence). CDR3 bases: TGTGCCAGCAGCCCGGGACTAGCGGGGAGCCTGAACACCGGGGAGCTGTTTTTT. Translation gives CASSPGLAGSLNTGELFF.

The chain combines TRBV7-9 with TRBJ1-3, with TRBD1 as a possible D gene (6 bases). The germline CDR1 and CDR2 sequences are SEHNR and FQNEAQ (reference sequence). The CDR3 contains 15 residues. Trimming took off 2 bases at V and 4 bases at J, with 12 bases between the two ends. Here the CDR3 reads CASSLYDRFGNTIYF. The CDR3 DNA reads TGTGCCAGCAGCTTATATGACAGGTTCGGAAACACCATATATTTT.

The chain couples TRBV29-1 to TRBJ2-3; 8 positions agree with TRBD1. Germline V gives CDR1 SQVTM, CDR2 ANQGSEA. Trimming removed 8 bases from V and 3 bases from J; junction bases left unmatched: 10. This CDR3 contains 14 residues. CDR3 amino acids: CSSVGQGSTDTQYF. CDR3 sequence (DNA): TGCAGCTCCGTTGGACAGGGTTCGACAGATACGCAGTATTTT.

The CDR3 DNA reads TGCGCCAGCAGCCAAGACAGGGCCAACGAGCAGTACTTC. Translated: CASSQDRANEQYF. The chain carries TRBV4-3 and TRBJ2-7; tentative D call: TRBD1 (5 bases). The germline V gene encodes CDR1 LGHNA and CDR2 YSLEER. Trimming removed 0 bases from V and 5 bases from J, with 8 bases in between. The CDR3 runs 13 residues.

The chain combines TRBV2 with TRBJ2-1; the D gene is possibly TRBD1 (6 bases). This CDR3 has 12 residues. From germline, CDR1 is SNHLY and CDR2 FYNNEI. V lost 5 bases and J 6 bases, leaving 8 bases between the germline ends. CDR3 in DNA: TGTGCCAGCAGTAAACAGGGCAATGAGCAGTTCTTC. Translation gives CASSKQGNEQFF.

This chain joins TRBV4-1 and TRBJ2-7, with D possibly being TRBD2 (7 bases). V was clipped by 0 bases and J by 0 bases, with 12 bases between them. The germline V gene encodes CDR1 MGHRA and CDR2 YSYEKL. CDR3 size: 16 residues. This CDR3 reads CASSQDRGGSSYEQYF. The CDR3 DNA reads TGCGCCAGCAGCCAAGATAGGGGGGGGAGCTCCTACGAGCAGTACTTC.

The rearrangement uses TRBV28 and TRBJ1-1; D not certain. The CDR3 covers 14 residues. Germline assignment: CDR1 MDHEN and CDR2 SYDVKM. Trimming removed 5 bases from V and 0 bases from J, with 10 bases in between. DNA of the CDR3: TGTGCCAGCAGTGGGGAATTTATGAACACTGAAGCTTTCTTT. Protein product: CASSGEFMNTEAFF.

V usage is TRBV7-2 and J usage is TRBJ2-7; D may be TRBD1 or TRBD2 (5 bases each). V was pared by 5 bases and J by 2 bases, with 10 bases between. In germline, CDR1 is SGHTA, CDR2 FQGNSA. The length of the CDR3 is 13 residues. The CDR3 here is CASSRRGAYEQYF. The CDR3, as DNA: TGTGCCAGCAGCCGCAGAGGGGCCTACGAGCAGTACTTC.

The chain combines TRBV29-1 with TRBJ1-4, with no clear D. This CDR3 spans 13 amino acids. Germline values: CDR1 SQVTM, CDR2 ANQGSEA. The CDR3 coding sequence is TGCTCCGCTCCCGGAACAACTAATGAAAAACTGTTTTTT. This translates into CSAPGTTNEKLFF. Variable domain in full (rest from reference TRBV29-1 and TRBJ1-4): SAVISQKPSRDICQRGTSLTIQCQVDSQVTMMFWYRQQPGQSLTLIATANQGSEATYESGFVIDKFPISRPNLTFSTLTVSNMSPEDSSIYLCSAPGTTNEKLFFGSGTQLSVL.

The rearrangement uses TRBV28 and TRBJ2-7; 8 nucleotides line up with TRBD1. V gave up 5 bases and J gave up 2 bases; unmatched junction bases: 11. Germline CDR1 MDHEN, CDR2 SYDVKM. The CDR3 spans 16 residues. The CDR3 sequence: CASSPDRGLRTYEQYF. The DNA for the CDR3 is TGTGCCAGCAGTCCCGACAGGGGCCTCAGGACCTACGAGCAGTACTTC.

The rearrangement uses TRBV6-6 and TRBJ2-3, with D unresolved. The CDR3 sequence is 15 residues long. V was cut by 3 bases and J by 4 bases, with 14 bases left in between. Germline V gene lookup returns CDR1 MNHNY and CDR2 SVGAGI (reference sequence). For the CDR3, the DNA is TGTGCCAGCAGTTATTCGCCTCAGGTGGCAGATACGCAGTATTTT. Amino acids: CASSYSPQVADTQYF.

The rearrangement joins TRBV29-1 to TRBJ2-5, with D perhaps TRBD1 (6 bases). This CDR3 is 12 amino acids long. Trimming left V 7 bases short and J 3 bases short, with 12 bases between. The germline V gene encodes CDR1 SQVTM and CDR2 ANQGSEA. CDR3: CSGGQLEETQYF. The CDR3 DNA reads TGCAGCGGGGGGCAGCTAGAAGAGACCCAGTACTTC.

The count of this clone is one. This chain connects TRBV5-1 to TRBJ2-3, with 7 bases identical to TRBD1. Germline-derived CDR1 and CDR2 are SGHRS and YFSETQ. This CDR3 has 14 amino acids. V dropped 7 bases and J dropped 0; count of bases not matched to a gene: 5. CDR3: CASGDRLSTDTQYF. The CDR3 coding sequence is TGCGCCAGCGGGGACAGACTAAGCACAGATACGCAGTATTTT.

This chain joins TRBV5-4 and TRBJ2-2; TRBD2 agrees at 12 bases. The CDR3 is 17 amino acids. Trimming took 3 bases from V and 5 from J; bases not matched to a gene: 8. Germline V gene lookup returns CDR1 SGHNT and CDR2 YYREEE (reference sequence). The CDR3, as DNA: TGTGCCAGCAGCTCTCTAGCGGGGGGGCCTCGGACCGGGGAGCTGTTTTTT. This gives the protein CASSSLAGGPRTGELFF.